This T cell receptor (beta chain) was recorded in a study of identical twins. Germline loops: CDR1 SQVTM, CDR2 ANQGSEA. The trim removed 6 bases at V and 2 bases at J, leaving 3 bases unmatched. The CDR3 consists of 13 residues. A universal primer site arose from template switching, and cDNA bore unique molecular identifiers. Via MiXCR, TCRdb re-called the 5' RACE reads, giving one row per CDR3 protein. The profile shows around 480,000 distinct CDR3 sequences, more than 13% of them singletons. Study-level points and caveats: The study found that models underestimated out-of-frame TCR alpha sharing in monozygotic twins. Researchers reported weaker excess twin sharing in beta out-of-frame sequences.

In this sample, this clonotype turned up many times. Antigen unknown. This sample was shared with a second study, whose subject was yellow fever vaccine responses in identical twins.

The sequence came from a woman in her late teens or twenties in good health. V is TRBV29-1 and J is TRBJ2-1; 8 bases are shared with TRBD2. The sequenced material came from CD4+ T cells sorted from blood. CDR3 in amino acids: CSVTSGPYNEQFF. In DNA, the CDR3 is TGCAGCGTCACTAGCGGTCCCTACAATGAGCAGTTCTTC.